This TCR beta chain was sequenced for a study of blood T cell repertoires in COVID-19. As for the study in general: The United States, Italy and Spain supplied acute and convalescent COVID-19 samples. Sources were T cells, B-cell-depleted T cells, or PBMCs; the material itself was cDNA or gDNA.

Profiling relied on immunoSEQ multiplex PCR, and the TCRdb table lists in-frame clones only, not all of them. The sample holds about 220,000 clones, over 60% seen once. Deletions cut 2 bases from V and 4 bases from J, with 10 bases between. Germline CDR1 and CDR2: GTSNPN and SVGIG (reference sequence). The CDR3 consists of 13 residues. The chain joins TRBV30 to TRBJ2-3, with D unresolved. The TCR was taken from a woman in her seventies with acute or convalescent COVID-19. The sequenced sample consisted of peripheral blood. The CDR3 DNA is TGTGCCTGGAGTCTTGTCCCCCCAGATACGCAGTATTTT. As protein: CAWSLVPPDTQYF.